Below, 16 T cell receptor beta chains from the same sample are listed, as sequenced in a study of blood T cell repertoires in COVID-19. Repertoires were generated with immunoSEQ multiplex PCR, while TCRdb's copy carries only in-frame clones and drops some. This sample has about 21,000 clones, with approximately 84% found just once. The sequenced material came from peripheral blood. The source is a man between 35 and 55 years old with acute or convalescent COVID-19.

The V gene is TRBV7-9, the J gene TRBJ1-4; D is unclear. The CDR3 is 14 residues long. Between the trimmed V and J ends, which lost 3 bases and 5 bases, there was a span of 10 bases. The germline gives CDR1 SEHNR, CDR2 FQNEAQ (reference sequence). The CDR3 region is CASSLGSLNEKLFF. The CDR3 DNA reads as TGTGCCAGCAGCTTGGGGAGCCTAAATGAAAAACTGTTTTTT.

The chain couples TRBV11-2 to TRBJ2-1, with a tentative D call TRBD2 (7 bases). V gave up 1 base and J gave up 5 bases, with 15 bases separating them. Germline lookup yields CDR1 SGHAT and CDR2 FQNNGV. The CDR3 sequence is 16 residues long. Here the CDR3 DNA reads TGTGCCAGCAGCTTAGGGTGGGGGCTAGCGGACAATGAGCAGTTCTTC. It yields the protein CASSLGWGLADNEQFF.

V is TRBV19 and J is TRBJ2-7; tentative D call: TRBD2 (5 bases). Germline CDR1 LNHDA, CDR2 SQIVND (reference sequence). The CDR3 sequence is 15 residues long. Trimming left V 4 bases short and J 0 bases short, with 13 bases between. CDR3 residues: CASSRKAESSYEQYF. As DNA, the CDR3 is TGTGCCAGTAGTAGAAAAGCGGAGAGCTCCTACGAGCAGTACTTC.

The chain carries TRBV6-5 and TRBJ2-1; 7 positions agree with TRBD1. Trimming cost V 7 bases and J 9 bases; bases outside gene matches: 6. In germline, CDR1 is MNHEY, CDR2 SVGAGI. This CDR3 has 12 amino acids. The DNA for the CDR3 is TGTGCCAGCACTCGGGCAGGGGGTGAGCAGTTCTTC. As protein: CASTRAGGEQFF.

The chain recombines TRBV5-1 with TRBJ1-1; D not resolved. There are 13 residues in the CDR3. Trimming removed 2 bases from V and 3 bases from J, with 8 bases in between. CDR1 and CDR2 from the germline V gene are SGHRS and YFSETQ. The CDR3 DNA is TGCGCCAGCAGCTTCGTCGGGGACACTGAAGCTTTCTTT. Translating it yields CASSFVGDTEAFF.

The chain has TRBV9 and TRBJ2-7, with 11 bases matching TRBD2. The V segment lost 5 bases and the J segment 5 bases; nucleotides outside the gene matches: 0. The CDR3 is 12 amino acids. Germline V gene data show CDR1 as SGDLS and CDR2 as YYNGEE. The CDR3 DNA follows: TGTGCCAGCAGACTAGCGGGAGACGAGCAGTACTTC. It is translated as CASRLAGDEQYF.

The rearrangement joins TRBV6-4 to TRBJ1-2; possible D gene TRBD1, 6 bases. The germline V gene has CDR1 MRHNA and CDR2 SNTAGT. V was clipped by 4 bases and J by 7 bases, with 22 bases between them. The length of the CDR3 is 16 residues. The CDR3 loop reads CASSVRGCPPEVGYTF. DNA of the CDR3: TGTGCCAGCAGTGTTAGGGGGTGCCCCCCCGAGGTTGGCTACACCTTC.

The CDR3 DNA sequence: TGTGCCAGCAGCGTAGAGACTAGCGGGAGGGCCGTGTACTTC. It codes for CASSVETSGRAVYF. V is TRBV9 and J is TRBJ2-7; TRBD2 agrees at 14 bases. The CDR3 extends over 14 amino acids. Per the germline V gene, CDR1 is SGDLS and CDR2 is YYNGEE. The V and J ends lost 0 bases and 12 bases, in that order; junction bases with no gene match: 5.

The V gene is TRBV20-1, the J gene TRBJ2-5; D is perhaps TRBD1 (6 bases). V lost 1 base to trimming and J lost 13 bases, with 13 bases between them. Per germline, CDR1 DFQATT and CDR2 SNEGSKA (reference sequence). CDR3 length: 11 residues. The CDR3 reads CSARAGGQRYF. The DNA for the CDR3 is TGCAGTGCTAGAGCTGGGGGCCAACGGTACTTC.

CDR3 nucleotides: TGTGCCAGCAGCCCCTCTAGCGGGGGGGCCGGGGAGACCCAGTACTTC. Residues: CASSPSSGGAGETQYF. V usage is TRBV11-1 and J usage is TRBJ2-5; 12 bases line up with TRBD2. From germline, CDR1 is SGHAT and CDR2 FQDESV (reference sequence). Trimming at V came to 5 bases and at J to 5 bases, leaving 9 bases not matched to a gene. CDR3 size: 16 residues.

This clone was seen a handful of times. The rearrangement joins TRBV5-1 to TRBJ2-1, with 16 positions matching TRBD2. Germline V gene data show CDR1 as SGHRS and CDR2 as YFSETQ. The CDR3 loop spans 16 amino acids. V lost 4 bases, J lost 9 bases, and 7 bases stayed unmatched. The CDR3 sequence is CASSQGLAGGFTEQFF. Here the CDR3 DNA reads TGCGCCAGCAGCCAGGGACTAGCGGGAGGGTTCACTGAGCAGTTCTTC.

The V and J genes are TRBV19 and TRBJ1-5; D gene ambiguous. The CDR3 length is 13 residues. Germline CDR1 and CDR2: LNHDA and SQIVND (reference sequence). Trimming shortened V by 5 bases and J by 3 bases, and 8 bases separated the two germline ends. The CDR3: CASSQALNQPQHF. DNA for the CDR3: TGTGCCAGTAGTCAAGCACTCAATCAGCCCCAGCATTTT.

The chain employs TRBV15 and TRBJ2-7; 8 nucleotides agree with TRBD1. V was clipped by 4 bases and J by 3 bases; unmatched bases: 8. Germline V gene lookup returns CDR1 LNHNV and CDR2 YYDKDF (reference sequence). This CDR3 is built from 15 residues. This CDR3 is CATSTRTGGLYEQYF. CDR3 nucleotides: TGTGCCACCAGCACCAGAACAGGGGGTCTCTACGAGCAGTACTTC.

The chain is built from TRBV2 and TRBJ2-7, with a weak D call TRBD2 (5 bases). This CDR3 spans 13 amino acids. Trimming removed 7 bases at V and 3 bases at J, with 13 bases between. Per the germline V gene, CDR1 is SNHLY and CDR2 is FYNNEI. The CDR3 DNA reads TGTGCCAGCAATCGGGGAGAGCTCTACGAGCAGTACTTC. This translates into CASNRGELYEQYF.

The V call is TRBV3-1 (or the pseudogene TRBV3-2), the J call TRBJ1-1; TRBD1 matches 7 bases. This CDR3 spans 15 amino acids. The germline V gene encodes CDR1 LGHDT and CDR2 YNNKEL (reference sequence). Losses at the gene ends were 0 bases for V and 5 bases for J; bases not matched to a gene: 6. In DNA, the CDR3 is TGTGCCAGCAGCCAAGATCACAGGGGCCGGACTGAAGCTTTCTTT. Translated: CASSQDHRGRTEAFF.

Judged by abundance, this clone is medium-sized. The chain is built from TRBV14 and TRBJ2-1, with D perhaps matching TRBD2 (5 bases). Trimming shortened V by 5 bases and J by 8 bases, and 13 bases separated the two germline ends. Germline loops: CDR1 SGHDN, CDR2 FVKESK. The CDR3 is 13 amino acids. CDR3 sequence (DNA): TGTGCCAGCAGCTGGATGCGGCGGGATGAGCAGTTCTTC. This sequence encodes CASSWMRRDEQFF.